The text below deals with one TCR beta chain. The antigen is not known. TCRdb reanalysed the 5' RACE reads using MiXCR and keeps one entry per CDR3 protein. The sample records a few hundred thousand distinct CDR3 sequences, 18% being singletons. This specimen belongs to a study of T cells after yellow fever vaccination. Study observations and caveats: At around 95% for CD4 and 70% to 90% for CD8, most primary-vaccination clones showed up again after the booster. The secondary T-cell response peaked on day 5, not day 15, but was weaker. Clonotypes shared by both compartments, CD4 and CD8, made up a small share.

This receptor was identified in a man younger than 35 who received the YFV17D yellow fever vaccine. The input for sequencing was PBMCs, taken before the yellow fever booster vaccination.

The CDR3 loop reads CASSQVRDPIWGAFF. For the CDR3, the DNA is TGCGCCAGCAGCCAGGTCCGGGACCCCATCTGGGGAGCTTTCTTT. This chain links TRBV4-3 with TRBJ1-1, with TRBD1 as a possible D gene (5 bases). V lost 3 bases, J lost 10 bases, and 21 bases lay in between. The CDR3 has 15 amino acids. Germline CDR1 is LGHNA and CDR2 is YSLEER.